One and the same sample provided the 12 T cell receptor beta chains below, sequenced in a study of CD8 T cells in ankylosing spondylitis. Study-wide points: In ankylosing spondylitis blood, a motif of fewer than 10 highly homologous TCR beta variants appeared characteristic.

For these receptors, no antigen is known. TCRdb reprocessed the 5' RACE reads via MiXCR and lists one record per CDR3 protein. The data contain about 450,000 distinct CDR3 sequences, approximately 26% of them singletons. Sequencing was carried out using blood, either unsorted or a sorted T cell fraction (not recorded which). The receptors shown here come from a male donor with ankylosing spondylitis.

In its sample, this clonotype was seen once. The junction shows a germline mismatch at one end, possibly a read error. The chain uses TRBV5-1 and TRBJ1-1; perhaps TRBD1 as D (6 bases). CDR1 is SGHRS, CDR2 YFSETQ, per germline. The length of the CDR3 is 14 residues. Here the CDR3 DNA reads TGCGCCAGCAGCTCCGGGACAACGAACTCTGAAGCTTTCTTT. Encoded protein: CASSSGTTNSEAFF.

V gene TRBV12-3 or TRBV12-4 combines with J gene TRBJ2-1; 11 nucleotides line up with TRBD2. The CDR3 sequence is 14 residues long. Unmatched junction bases numbered 8, after V lost 7 bases and J lost 9 bases. CDR3: CASTASGRSFEQFF. CDR3 in DNA: TGTGCCAGCACGGCTAGCGGGAGGAGTTTTGAGCAGTTCTTC.

This clonotype was seen more than once but under ten times. This chain joins TRBV5-1 and TRBJ2-1, with TRBD2 matching over 12 bases. J lost 8 bases, V lost 2 bases, and 17 bases had no gene match. The CDR3 sequence is 19 residues long. Germline lookup yields CDR1 SGHRS and CDR2 YFSETQ. The CDR3 protein is CASSLWETSGSYESYEQFF. The CDR3 region has the DNA TGCGCCAGCAGCTTATGGGAGACTAGCGGGAGTTATGAGTCGTATGAGCAGTTCTTC. The entire variable domain, with the rest obtained from reference TRBV5-1 and TRBJ2-1, is as follows: KAGVTQTPRYLIKTRGQQVTLSCSPISGHRSVSWYQQTPGQGLQFLFEYFSETQRNKGNFPGRFSGRQFSNSRSEMNVSTLELGDSALYLCASSLWETSGSYESYEQFFGPGTRLTVL.

This clonotype has more than one count but fewer than ten. The chain has TRBV28 and TRBJ2-7; TRBD1 is a possible D gene (5 bases). V lost 1 base and J lost 6, with 7 bases in between. Germline V gene lookup returns CDR1 MDHEN and CDR2 SYDVKM. The length of the CDR3 is 12 residues. The CDR3 coding sequence is TGTGCCAGCAGTTTATCAGGGTTCGAGCAGTACTTC. This encodes CASSLSGFEQYF. Full variable domain (missing parts from reference TRBV28 and TRBJ2-7): DVKVTQSSRYLVKRTGEKVFLECVQDMDHENMFWYRQDPGLGLRLIYFSYDVKMKEKGDIPEGYSVSREKKERFSLILESASTNQTSMYLCASSLSGFEQYFGPGTRLTVT.

The rearrangement uses TRBV4-2 and TRBJ2-3; 15 bases line up with TRBD2. V dropped 3 bases and J dropped 2; count of bases not matched to a gene: 3. Germline CDR1 is LGHNA and CDR2 is YNFKEQ. The CDR3 extends over 17 amino acids. The CDR3 region is CASSQGLAGGNTDTQYF. DNA of the CDR3: TGTGCCAGCAGCCAGGGACTAGCGGGAGGAAACACAGATACGCAGTATTTT.

This clonotype was counted only a few times. The rearrangement uses TRBV24-1 and TRBJ2-1; D unclear. The CDR3 contains 11 residues. Germline V gene lookup returns CDR1 KGHDR and CDR2 SFDVKD. V gave up 5 bases and J gave up 12 bases, with 10 bases separating them. CDR3 bases: TGTGCCACCAGTGTAAGCTCTGGGCAGTTCTTC. Translation: CATSVSSGQFF.

This clonotype was detected many times. One junction end does not reproduce the germline sequence, and a read error may be involved. The J gene is TRBJ2-1, the V gene TRBV12-3 or TRBV12-4; no firm D call. The CDR3 has 11 residues. In nucleotides, the CDR3 is TGTGCCAGCAGTTCCTCCAATGAGCAGTTCTTC. Translated, it gives CASSSSNEQFF.

The CDR3 sequence: CSARDRGQRLYNEQFF. The CDR3 DNA follows: TGCAGTGCTAGAGATCGGGGACAGAGACTATACAATGAGCAGTTCTTC. The chain employs TRBV20-1 and TRBJ2-1; 7 positions agree with TRBD1. The V gene's germline CDR1 is DFQATT and CDR2 SNEGSKA (reference sequence). The CDR3 spans 16 residues. V was pared by 0 bases and J by 4 bases, with 9 bases of the junction left unmatched.

The chain combines TRBV10-3 with TRBJ1-3; TRBD1 matches at 9 bases. Germline lookup yields CDR1 ENHRY and CDR2 SYGVKD. The V gene end was trimmed by 10 bases and the J gene end by 2 bases; junction bases not matched to a gene: 9. The CDR3 is 15 amino acids. The CDR3 nucleotides read TGTGCCACGTACAACAGGGGGCTAGCTGGAAACACCATATATTTT. Amino acid sequence: CATYNRGLAGNTIYF.

The sample holds a few counts of this clonotype. This chain joins TRBV20-1 and TRBJ1-1; D remains unclear. The length of the CDR3 is 11 residues. Per the germline V gene, CDR1 is DFQATT and CDR2 is SNEGSKA (reference sequence). V was pared by 3 bases and J by 1 base, with 3 bases between. This CDR3 is CSASRNTEAFF. The CDR3 DNA is TGCAGTGCTAGTAGGAACACTGAAGCTTTCTTT.

This clonotype appeared a few times. The chain couples TRBV28 to TRBJ1-4; a weak D match, TRBD1 (5 bases). Trimming left V 5 bases short and J 10 bases short, with 11 bases between. Germline V gives CDR1 MDHEN, CDR2 SYDVKM. This CDR3 is 12 amino acids long. CDR3: CASSPSGTKLFF. The DNA for the CDR3 is TGTGCCAGCAGTCCATCCGGGACAAAACTGTTTTTT.

This clonotype showed up just a few times. CDR3 nucleotide sequence: TGTGCCATCAGTCCGGGACAGAACACCGGGGAGCTGTTTTTT. It codes for CAISPGQNTGELFF. The chain carries TRBV10-3 and TRBJ2-2, with D tentatively TRBD1 (6 bases). The ends were cut back, 5 bases at V and 1 base at J, with 8 bases in the middle. This CDR3 has 14 amino acids. CDR1 is ENHRY, CDR2 SYGVKD, per germline.